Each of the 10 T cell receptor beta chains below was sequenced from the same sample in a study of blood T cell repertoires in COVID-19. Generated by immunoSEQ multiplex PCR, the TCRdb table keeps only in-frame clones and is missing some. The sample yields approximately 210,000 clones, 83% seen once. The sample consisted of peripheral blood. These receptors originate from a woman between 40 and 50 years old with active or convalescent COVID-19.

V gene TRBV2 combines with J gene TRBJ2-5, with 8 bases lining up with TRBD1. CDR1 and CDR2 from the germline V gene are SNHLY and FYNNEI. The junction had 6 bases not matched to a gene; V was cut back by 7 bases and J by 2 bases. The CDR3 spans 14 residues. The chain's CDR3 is CASTRQGQQETQYF. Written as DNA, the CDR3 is TGTGCCAGCACCCGACAGGGGCAACAAGAGACCCAGTACTTC.

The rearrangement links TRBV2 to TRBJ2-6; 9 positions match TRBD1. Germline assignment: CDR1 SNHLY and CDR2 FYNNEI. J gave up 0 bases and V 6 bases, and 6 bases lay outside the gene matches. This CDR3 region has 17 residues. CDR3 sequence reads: CASRDRGGDSGANVLTF. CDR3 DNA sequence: TGTGCCAGCAGGGACAGGGGAGGGGACTCTGGGGCCAACGTCCTGACTTTC.

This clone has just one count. The CDR3 DNA follows: TGTGCCAGCAGTGAAAGTCGGGGTAGCTCTGGAAACACCATATATTTT. Protein sequence: CASSESRGSSGNTIYF. This chain uses TRBV2 with TRBJ1-3; D is ambiguous. Per germline, CDR1 SNHLY and CDR2 FYNNEI. This CDR3 spans 16 amino acids. Trimming removed 2 bases from V and 0 bases from J, with 11 bases in between.

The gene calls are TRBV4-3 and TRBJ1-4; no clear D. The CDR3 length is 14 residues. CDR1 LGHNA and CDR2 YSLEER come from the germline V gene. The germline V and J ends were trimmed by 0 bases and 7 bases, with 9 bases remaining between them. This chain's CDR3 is CASSQEGTAEKLFF. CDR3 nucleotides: TGCGCCAGCAGCCAAGAAGGTACAGCTGAAAAACTGTTTTTT.

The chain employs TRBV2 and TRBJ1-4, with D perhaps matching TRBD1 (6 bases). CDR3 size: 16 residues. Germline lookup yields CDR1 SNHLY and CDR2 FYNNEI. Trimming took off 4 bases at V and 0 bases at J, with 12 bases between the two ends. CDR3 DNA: TGTGCCAGCAGTGCCCAGGGGCAGGCAACTAATGAAAAACTGTTTTTT. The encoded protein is CASSAQGQATNEKLFF. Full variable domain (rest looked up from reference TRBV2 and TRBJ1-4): EPEVTQTPSHQVTQMGQEVILRCVPISNHLYFYWYRQILGQKVEFLVSFYNNEISEKSEIFDDQFSVERPDGSNFTLKIRSTKLEDSAMYFCASSAQGQATNEKLFFGSGTQLSVL.

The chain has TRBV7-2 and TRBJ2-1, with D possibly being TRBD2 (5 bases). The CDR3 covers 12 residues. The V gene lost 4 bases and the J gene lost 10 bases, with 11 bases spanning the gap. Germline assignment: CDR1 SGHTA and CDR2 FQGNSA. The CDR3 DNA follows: TGTGCCAGCAGCTGGTGGGAGAGCGAGCAGTTCTTC. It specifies CASSWWESEQFF.

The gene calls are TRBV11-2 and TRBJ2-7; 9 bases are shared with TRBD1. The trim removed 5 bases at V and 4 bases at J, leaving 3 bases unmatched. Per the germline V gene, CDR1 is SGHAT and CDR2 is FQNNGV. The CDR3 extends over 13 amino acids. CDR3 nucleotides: TGTGCCAGCAGCATCGGACAGGGGTACGAGCAGTACTTC. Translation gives CASSIGQGYEQYF. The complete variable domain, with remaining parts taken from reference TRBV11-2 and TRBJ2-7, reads EAGVAQSPRYKIIEKRQSVAFWCNPISGHATLYWYQQILGQGPKLLIQFQNNGVVDDSQLPKDRFSAERLKGVDSTLKIQPAKLEDSAVYLCASSIGQGYEQYFGPGTRLTVT.

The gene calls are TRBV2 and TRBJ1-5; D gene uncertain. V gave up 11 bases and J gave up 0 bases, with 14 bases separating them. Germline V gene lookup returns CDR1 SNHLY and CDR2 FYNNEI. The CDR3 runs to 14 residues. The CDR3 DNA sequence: TGTGCCCACAGAGACCCCGTTAGCAATCAGCCCCAGCATTTT. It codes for CAHRDPVSNQPQHF.

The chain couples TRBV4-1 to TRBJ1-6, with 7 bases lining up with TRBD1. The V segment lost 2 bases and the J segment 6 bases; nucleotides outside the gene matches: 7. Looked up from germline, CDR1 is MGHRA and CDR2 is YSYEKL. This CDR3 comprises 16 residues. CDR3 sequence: CASSQKLTGPNSPLHF. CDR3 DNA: TGCGCCAGCAGCCAAAAATTGACAGGGCCTAATTCACCCCTCCACTTT.

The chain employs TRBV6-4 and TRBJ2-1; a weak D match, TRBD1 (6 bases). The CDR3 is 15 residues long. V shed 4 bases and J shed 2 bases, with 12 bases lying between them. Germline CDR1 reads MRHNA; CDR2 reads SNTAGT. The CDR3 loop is CASSAFRDTYNEQFF. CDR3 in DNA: TGTGCCAGCAGTGCTTTCCGGGACACCTACAATGAGCAGTTCTTC.